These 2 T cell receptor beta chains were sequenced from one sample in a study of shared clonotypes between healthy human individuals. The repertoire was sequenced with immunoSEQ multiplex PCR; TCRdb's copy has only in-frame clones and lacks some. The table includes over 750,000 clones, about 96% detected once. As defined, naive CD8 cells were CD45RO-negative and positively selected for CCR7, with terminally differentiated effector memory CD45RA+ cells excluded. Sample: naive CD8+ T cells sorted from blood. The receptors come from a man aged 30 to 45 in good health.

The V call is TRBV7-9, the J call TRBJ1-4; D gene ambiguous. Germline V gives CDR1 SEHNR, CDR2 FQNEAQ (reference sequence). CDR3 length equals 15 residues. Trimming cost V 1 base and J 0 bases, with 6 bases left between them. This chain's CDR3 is CASSLGGSTNEKLFF. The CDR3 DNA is TGTGCCAGCAGCTTAGGCGGATCAACTAATGAAAAACTGTTTTTT.

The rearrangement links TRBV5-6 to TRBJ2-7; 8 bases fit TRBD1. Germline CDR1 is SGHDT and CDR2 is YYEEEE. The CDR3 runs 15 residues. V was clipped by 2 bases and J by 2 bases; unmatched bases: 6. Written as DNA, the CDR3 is TGTGCCAGCAGCTTCCAGGGGGCCCCTCCCTACGAGCAGTACTTC. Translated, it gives CASSFQGAPPYEQYF.